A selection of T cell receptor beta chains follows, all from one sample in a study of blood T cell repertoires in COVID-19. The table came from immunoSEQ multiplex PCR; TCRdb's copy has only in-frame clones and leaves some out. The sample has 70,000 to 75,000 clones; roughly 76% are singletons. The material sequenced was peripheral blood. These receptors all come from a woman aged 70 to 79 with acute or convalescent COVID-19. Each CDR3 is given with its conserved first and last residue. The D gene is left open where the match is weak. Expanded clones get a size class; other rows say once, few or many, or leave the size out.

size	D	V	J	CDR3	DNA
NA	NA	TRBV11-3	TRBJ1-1	CASSHRENTEAFF	TGTGCCAGCAGCCACAGGGAGAACACTGAAGCTTTCTTT
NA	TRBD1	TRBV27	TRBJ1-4	CASSSDRARNEKLFF	TGTGCCAGCAGTTCAGACAGGGCTCGCAATGAAAAACTGTTTTTT
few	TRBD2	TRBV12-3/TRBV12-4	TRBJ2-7	CASTLTSGMKQYF	TGTGCCAGCACCTTGACTAGCGGGATGAAGCAGTACTTC
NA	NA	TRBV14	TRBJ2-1	CASSISGSSYNEQFF	TGTGCCAGCAGCATAAGCGGAAGCTCCTACAATGAGCAGTTCTTC
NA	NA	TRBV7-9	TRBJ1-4	CASSLSANNEKLFF	TGTGCCAGCAGCTTATCCGCTAATAATGAAAAACTGTTTTTT
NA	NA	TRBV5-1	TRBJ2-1	CASSLREASSYNEQFF	TGCGCCAGCAGCTTGAGGGAGGCCAGCTCCTACAATGAGCAGTTCTTC
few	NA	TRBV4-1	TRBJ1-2	CASSQGLYGYTF	TGCGCCAGCAGCCAAGGTCTGTATGGCTACACCTTC
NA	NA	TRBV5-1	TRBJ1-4	CASSLAGATNEKLFF	TGCGCCAGCAGCTTGGCAGGGGCAACTAATGAAAAACTGTTTTTT
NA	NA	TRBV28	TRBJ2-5	CASTWGSGSGSETQYF	TGTGCCAGCACCTGGGGTAGCGGTAGTGGGTCAGAGACCCAGTACTTC
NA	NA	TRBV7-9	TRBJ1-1	CASSTGLMNTEAFF	TGTGCCAGCAGCACCGGACTAATGAACACTGAAGCTTTCTTT
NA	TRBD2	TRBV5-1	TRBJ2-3	CASSPTSGGPDTQYF	TGCGCCAGCAGCCCGACTAGCGGGGGTCCAGATACGCAGTATTTT
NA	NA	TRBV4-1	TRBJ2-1	CASSPRRRLRGEQFF	TGCGCCAGCAGCCCCCGTCGTCGGCTTAGGGGGGAGCAGTTCTTC
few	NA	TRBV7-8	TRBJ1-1	CASSLAGQNTEAFF	TGTGCCAGCAGCTTAGCGGGACAGAACACTGAAGCTTTCTTT
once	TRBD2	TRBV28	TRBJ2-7	CASSLPLAGVRYEQYF	TGTGCCAGCAGTTTGCCGCTAGCGGGAGTGAGGTACGAGCAGTACTTC
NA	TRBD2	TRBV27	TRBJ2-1	CASSLATSGNNEQFF	TGTGCCAGCAGTTTAGCGACTAGCGGCAACAATGAGCAGTTCTTC
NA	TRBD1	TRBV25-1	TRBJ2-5	CASSPRQGSKETQYF	TGTGCCAGCAGTCCCCGACAGGGATCTAAAGAGACCCAGTACTTC
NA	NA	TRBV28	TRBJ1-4	CASSLGGATNEKLFF	TGTGCCAGCAGTTTGGGGGGGGCAACTAATGAAAAACTGTTTTTT
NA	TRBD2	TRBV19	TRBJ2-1	CASSGYLGLANYNEQFF	TGTGCCAGTAGTGGTTACCTGGGACTAGCGAACTACAATGAGCAGTTCTTC
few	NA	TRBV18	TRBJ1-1	CASSPERGTTEAFF	TGTGCCAGCTCCCCGGAGCGGGGTACCACTGAAGCTTTCTTT
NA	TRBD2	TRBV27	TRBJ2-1	CASTTKGVTSGRLGNEQFF	TGTGCCAGCACCACTAAAGGGGTGACTAGCGGGAGATTGGGGAATGAGCAGTTCTTC
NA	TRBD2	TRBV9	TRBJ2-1	CASSVGSGLAFNEQFF	TGTGCCAGCAGCGTAGGATCGGGACTAGCATTCAATGAGCAGTTCTTC